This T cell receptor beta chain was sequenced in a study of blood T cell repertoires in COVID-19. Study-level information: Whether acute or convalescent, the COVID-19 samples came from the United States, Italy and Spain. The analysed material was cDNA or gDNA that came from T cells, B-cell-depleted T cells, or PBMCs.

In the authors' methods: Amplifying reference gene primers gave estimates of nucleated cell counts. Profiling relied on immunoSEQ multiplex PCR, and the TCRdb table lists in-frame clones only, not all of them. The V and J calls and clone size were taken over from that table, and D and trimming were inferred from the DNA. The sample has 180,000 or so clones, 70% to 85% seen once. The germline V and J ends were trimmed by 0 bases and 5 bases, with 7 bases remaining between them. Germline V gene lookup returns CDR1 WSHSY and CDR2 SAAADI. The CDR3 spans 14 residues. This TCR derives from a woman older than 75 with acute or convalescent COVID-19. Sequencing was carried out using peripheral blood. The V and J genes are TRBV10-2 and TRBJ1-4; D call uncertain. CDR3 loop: CASSESSRNEKLFF. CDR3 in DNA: TGCGCCAGCAGTGAGTCTTCGAGGAATGAAAAACTGTTTTTT.